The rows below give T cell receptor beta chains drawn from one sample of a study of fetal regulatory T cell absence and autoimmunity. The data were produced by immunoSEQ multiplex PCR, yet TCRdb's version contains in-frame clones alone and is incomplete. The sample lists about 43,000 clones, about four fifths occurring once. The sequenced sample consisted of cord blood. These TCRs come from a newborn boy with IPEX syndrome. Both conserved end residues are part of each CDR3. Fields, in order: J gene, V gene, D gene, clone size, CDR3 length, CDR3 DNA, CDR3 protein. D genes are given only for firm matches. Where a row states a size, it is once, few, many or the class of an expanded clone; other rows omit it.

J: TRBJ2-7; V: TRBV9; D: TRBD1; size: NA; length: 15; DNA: TGTGCCAGCAGCTCGCGGGGGACAGGGGGAGACGAGCAGTACTTC; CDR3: CASSSRGTGGDEQYF
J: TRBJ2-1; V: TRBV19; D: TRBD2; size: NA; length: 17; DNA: TGTGCCAGTAGTTGGTTAGCGGGGGGGCACCCTTACAATGAGCAGTTCTTC; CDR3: CASSWLAGGHPYNEQFF
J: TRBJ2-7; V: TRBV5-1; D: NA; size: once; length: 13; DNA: TGTGCCAGCAGCTTGTACGGGAAGTACGAGCAGTACTTC; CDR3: CASSLYGKYEQYF
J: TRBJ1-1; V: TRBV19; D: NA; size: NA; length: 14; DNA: TGTGCCAGTAGTATAGGATCGGTGAACACTGAAGCTTTCTTT; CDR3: CASSIGSVNTEAFF
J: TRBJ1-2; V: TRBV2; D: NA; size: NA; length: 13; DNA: TGTGCCAGCAGTGAAACAGGTTCCTATGGCTACACCTTC; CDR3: CASSETGSYGYTF
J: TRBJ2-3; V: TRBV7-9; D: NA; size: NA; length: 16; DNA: TGTGCCAGCAGCCCTTTAAGGGACACCGACACAGATACGCAGTATTTT; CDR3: CASSPLRDTDTDTQYF
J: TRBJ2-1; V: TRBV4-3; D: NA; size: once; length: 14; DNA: TGCGCCAGCAGCCAAGACAGGACCTACAATGAGCAGTTCTTC; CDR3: CASSQDRTYNEQFF
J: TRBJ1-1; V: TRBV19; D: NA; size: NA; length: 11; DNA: TGTGCCAGTAGTATAGGGGGAGGAGCTTTCTTT; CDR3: CASSIGGGAFF
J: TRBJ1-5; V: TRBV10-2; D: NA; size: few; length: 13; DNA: TGCGCCAGCAGTGAGGTTTCGAATCAGCCCCAGCATTTT; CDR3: CASSEVSNQPQHF
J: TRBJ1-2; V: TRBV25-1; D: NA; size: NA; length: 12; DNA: TGTGCCAGCAGTGAAGGAATCTATGGCTACACCTTC; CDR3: CASSEGIYGYTF
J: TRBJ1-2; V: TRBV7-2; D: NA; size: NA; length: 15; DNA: TGTGCCAGCAGCTTAGGATGGGGGCCGAGCTATGGCTACACCTTC; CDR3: CASSLGWGPSYGYTF
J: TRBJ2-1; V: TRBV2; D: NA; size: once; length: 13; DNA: TGTGCCAGCAGTGACTTTTCCTACAATGAGCAGTTCTTC; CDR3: CASSDFSYNEQFF
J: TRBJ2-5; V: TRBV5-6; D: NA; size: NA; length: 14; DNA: TGTGCCAGCAGCTTGAAACAGCTGGGGGAGACCCAGTACTTC; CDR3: CASSLKQLGETQYF
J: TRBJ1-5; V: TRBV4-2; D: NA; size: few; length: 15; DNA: TGTGCCAGCAGCCAAGGGGGGTATAGCAATCAGCCCCAGCATTTT; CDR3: CASSQGGYSNQPQHF
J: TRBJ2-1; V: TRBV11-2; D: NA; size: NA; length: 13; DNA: TGTGCCTGCACCGGTGGCGCCTACAATGAGCAGTTCTTC; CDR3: CACTGGAYNEQFF
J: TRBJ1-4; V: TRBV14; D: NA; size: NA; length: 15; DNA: TGTGCCAGCAGTTCCGCCCTAGGGGGAAGCGAAAAACTGTTTTTT; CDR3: CASSSALGGSEKLFF
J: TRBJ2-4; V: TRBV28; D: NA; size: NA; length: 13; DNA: TGTGCCAGCAGCGACGGGGTAAAAAACATTCAGTACTTC; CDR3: CASSDGVKNIQYF
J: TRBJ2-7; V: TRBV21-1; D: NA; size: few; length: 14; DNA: TGTGCCAGCTCGGGGCCCTCGTGGCGGTACGAGCAGTACTTC; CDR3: CASSGPSWRYEQYF
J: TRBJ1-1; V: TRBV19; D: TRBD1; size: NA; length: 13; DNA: TGTGCCAGTAGTATAGGACAGGGCACTGAAGCTTTCTTT; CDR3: CASSIGQGTEAFF
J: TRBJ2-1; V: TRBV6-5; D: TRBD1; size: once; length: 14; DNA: TGTGCCAGCAGTTACTCGTTCGGGACAGTTGAGCAGTTCTTC; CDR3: CASSYSFGTVEQFF
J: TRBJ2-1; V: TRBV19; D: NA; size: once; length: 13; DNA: TGTGCCACTTTTGGGCGGGGGCTCAATGAGCAGTTCTTC; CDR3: CATFGRGLNEQFF
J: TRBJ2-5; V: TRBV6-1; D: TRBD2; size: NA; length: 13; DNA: TGTGCCAGCAGGACTAGCGGCCAAGAGACCCAGTACTTC; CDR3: CASRTSGQETQYF
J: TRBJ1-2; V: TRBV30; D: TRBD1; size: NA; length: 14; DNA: TGTGCCTGGAGTGTAAGGCAGGGGGATGTAGGCTACACCTTC; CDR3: CAWSVRQGDVGYTF
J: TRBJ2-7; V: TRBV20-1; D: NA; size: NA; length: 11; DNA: TGCAGTGCTAGACTCTCCTACGAGCAGTACTTC; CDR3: CSARLSYEQYF
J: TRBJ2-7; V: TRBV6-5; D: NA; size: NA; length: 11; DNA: TGTGCCAGCAGTTACCTCTACGAGCAGTACTTC; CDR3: CASSYLYEQYF
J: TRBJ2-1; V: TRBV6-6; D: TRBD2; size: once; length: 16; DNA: TGTGCCAGCGCTGGCGGGGGGGCCCCGGTAGACAATGAGCAGTTCTTC; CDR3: CASAGGGAPVDNEQFF
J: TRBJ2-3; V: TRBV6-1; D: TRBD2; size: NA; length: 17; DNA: TGTGCCAGCAGTGAATACCCAGCGGGGGGAAGGGCAGATACGCAGTATTTT; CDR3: CASSEYPAGGRADTQYF
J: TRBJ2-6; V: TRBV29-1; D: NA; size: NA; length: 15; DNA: TGCAGCGTTGCAACCTACACCTCTGGGGCCAACGTCCTGACTTTC; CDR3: CSVATYTSGANVLTF
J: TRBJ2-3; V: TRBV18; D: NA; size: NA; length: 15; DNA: TGTGCCAGCCCACCCACCGGAGGAAGGGAAGATACGCAGTATTTT; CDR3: CASPPTGGREDTQYF
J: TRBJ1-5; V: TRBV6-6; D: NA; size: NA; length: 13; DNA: TGTGCCAGCTCCGGGTATAGCAATCAGCCCCAGCATTTT; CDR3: CASSGYSNQPQHF
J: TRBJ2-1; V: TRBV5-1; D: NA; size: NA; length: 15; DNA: TGCGCCAGCAGCTTGGGAGCCCCTGGGTACCATGAGCAGTTCTTC; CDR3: CASSLGAPGYHEQFF
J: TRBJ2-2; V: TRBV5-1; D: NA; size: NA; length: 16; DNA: TGCGCCAGCAGCTTGGCCCGGGTAAAAGTCACCGGGGAGCTGTTTTTT; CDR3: CASSLARVKVTGELFF
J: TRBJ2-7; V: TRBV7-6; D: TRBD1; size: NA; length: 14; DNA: TGTGCCAGCAGCTTAGACAGGACAGGGGGCGAGCAGTACTTC; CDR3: CASSLDRTGGEQYF
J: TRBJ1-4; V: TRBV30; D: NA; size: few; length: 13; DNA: TGTGCCTGGATCGGCTTAGGGAGTGAAAAACTGTTTTTT; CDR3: CAWIGLGSEKLFF
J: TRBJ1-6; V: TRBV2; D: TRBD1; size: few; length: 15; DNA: TGTGCCAGCAGCCGAGGACAGGGCTTCAATTCACCCCTCCACTTT; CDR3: CASSRGQGFNSPLHF
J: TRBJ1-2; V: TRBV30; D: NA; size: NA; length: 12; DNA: TGTGCCTGGAGTACAGGACAGTATGGCTACACCTTC; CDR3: CAWSTGQYGYTF
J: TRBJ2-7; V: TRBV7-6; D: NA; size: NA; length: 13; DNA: TGTGCCAGCAGCTCAGGTACGAGCTACGAGCAGTACTTC; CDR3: CASSSGTSYEQYF
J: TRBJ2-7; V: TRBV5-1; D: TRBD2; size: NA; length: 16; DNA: TGCGCCAGCACCAGTTCCAGCGGGGTTAGCTCCTACGAGCAGTACTTC; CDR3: CASTSSSGVSSYEQYF
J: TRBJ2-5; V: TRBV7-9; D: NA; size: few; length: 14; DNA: TGTGCCAGCAGCGGTGGACGGCTCCAAGAGACCCAGTACTTC; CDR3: CASSGGRLQETQYF
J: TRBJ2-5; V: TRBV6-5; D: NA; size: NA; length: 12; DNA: TGTGCCAGCAGTGACCCTTCGGGGACCCAGTACTTC; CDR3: CASSDPSGTQYF
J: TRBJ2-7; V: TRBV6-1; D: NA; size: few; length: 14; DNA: TGTGCCAGCAGTGAACCACTAGAGAGCTACGAGCAGTACTTC; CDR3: CASSEPLESYEQYF
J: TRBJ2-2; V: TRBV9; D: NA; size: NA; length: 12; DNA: TGTGCCAGCAGCGTAGCGGACGGGGAGCTGTTTTTT; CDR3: CASSVADGELFF
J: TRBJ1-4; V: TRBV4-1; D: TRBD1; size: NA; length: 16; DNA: TGCGCCAGCAGCCAAGACGGGACAGGGGGCCATGAAAAACTGTTTTTT; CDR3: CASSQDGTGGHEKLFF
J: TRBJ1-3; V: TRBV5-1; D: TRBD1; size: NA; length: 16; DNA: TGCGCCAGCAGCCCTGGGACAGGGGCCGTTGGAAACACCATATATTTT; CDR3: CASSPGTGAVGNTIYF
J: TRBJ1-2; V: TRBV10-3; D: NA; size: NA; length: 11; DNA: TGTGCCATCGGGGGCGGGAATGGCTACACCTTC; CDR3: CAIGGGNGYTF
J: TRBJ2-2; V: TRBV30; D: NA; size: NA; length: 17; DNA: TGTGCCTGGAGTGTACCGTTTTATTACTTGAACACCGGGGAGCTGTTTTTT; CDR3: CAWSVPFYYLNTGELFF
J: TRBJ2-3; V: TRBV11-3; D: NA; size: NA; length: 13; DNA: TGTGCCAGCAGCCGACAGGGCACAGATACGCAGTATTTT; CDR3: CASSRQGTDTQYF
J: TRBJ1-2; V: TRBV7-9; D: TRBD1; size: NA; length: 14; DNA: TGTGCCAGCAGTCCGACAGGGGAAGCGTATGGCTACACCTTC; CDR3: CASSPTGEAYGYTF
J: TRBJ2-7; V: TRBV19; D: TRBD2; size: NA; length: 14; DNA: TGTGCCAGTACCCCGACTAGCGGACTCTACGAGCAGTACTTC; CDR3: CASTPTSGLYEQYF
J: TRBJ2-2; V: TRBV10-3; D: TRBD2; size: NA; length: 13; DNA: TGTGCCATCACTAGCGGGAACACCGGGGAGCTGTTTTTT; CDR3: CAITSGNTGELFF
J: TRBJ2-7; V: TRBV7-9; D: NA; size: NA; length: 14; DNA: TGTGCCAGCAGCTTACCGTACGGACAGCTCGAGCAGTACTTC; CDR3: CASSLPYGQLEQYF
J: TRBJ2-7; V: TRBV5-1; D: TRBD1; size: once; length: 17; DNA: TGCGCCAGCAGCTTGGACAGGGGGAGTGGTAGCTCCTACGAGCAGTACTTC; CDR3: CASSLDRGSGSSYEQYF
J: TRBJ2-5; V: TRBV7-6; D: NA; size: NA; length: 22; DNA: TGTGCCAGCAGCTTACCACATATCCCGAGGACAGGGAACGAGCGGGAGGAGAAGACCCAGTACTTC; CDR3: CASSLPHIPRTGNEREEKTQYF
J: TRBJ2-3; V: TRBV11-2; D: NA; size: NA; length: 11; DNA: TGTGCCAGCAGCACAGAGGGTACGCAGTATTTT; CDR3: CASSTEGTQYF